This T cell receptor (beta chain) was retrieved from a study of CD8+CD57+ T cells in acquired aplastic anemia. At least ten counts were recorded for this clonotype. Its antigen is unidentified. The TCR beta profiling, which covered VDJ combination and CDR3 sequence, was carried out using genomic DNA as the template. TCRdb independently ran MiXCR on the reads; one entry per CDR3 protein. The table includes 120,000 or so distinct CDR3 sequences, approximately 61% detected once. All patients picked for sequencing had shown, by flow cytometry, an expansion of CD8+CD57+ cells. Study-wide results and limits: About 28 sequences, all CD8+ CDR3, were shared between patients and controls.

The source material was sorted CD4+, CD8+, or CD8+CD57+ T cells (not recorded which) from PBMCs. This TCR was sampled from a human donor with aplastic anemia.

CDR3 in amino acids: CSARESRGDVSNQPQHF. CDR3 bases: TGCAGTGCTAGAGAGTCCAGGGGAGATGTAAGCAATCAGCCCCAGCATTTT. V gene TRBV20-1 combines with J gene TRBJ1-5, with a weak D call TRBD1 (6 bases). Germline V gene sequence: CDR1 DFQATT, CDR2 SNEGSKA (reference sequence). This CDR3 spans 17 amino acids. The V gene lost 0 bases and the J gene lost 1 base, with 16 bases spanning the gap.